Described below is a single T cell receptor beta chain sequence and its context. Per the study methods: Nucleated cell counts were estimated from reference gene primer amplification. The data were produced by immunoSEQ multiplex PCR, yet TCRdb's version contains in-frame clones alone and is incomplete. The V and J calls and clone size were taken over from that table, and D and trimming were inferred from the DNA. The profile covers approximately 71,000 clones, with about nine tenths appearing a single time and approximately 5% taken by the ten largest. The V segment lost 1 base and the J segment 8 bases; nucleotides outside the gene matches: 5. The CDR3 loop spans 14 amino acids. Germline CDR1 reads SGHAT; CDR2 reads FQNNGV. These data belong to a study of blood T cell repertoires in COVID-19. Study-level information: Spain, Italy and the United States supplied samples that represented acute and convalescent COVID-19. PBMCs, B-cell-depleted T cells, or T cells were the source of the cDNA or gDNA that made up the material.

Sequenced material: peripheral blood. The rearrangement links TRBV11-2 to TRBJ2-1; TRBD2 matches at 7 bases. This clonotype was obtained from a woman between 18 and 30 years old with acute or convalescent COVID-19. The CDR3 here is CASSLAVTSYEQFF. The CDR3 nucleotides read TGTGCCAGCAGCTTAGCGGTGACTAGCTATGAGCAGTTCTTC.